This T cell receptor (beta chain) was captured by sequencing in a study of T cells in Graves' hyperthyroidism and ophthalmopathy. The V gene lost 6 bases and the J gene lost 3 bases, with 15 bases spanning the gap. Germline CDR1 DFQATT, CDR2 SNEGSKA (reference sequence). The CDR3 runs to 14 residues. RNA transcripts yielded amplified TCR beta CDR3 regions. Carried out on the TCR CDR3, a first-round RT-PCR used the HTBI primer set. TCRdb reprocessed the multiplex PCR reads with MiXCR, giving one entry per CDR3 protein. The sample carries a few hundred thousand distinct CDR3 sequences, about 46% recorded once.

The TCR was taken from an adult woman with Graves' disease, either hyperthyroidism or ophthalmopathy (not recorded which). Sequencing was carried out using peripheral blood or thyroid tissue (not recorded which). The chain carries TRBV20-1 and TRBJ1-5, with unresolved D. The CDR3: CSASGSRVNQPQHF. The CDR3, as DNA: TGCAGTGCCAGCGGCAGCCGGGTCAATCAGCCCCAGCATTTT.